This T cell receptor beta chain is drawn from a study of monozygotic twins with inflammatory bowel disease. UMIs bearing a 6-nucleotide sample barcode were added through template switching. TCRdb processed the 5' RACE reads again and assigns one entry to each CDR3 protein, with no DNA. Its listing shows around 450,000 distinct CDR3 sequences. This TCR was sampled from a human donor with ulcerative colitis or Crohn's disease, or a healthy co-twin of an affected twin (not recorded which). The material sequenced was blood.

The CDR3 loop is CASSLESGGETQYF. This chain connects TRBV5-1 to TRBJ2-5; the TRBD1 assignment by TCRdb is unverifiable without DNA. The CDR3 length is 14 residues. The V gene's germline CDR1 is SGHRS and CDR2 YFSETQ.